This is a list of T cell receptor beta chains from one sample in a study of blood T cell repertoires in COVID-19. Sequencing was performed with immunoSEQ multiplex PCR; in TCRdb, only in-frame clones are kept and a portion is missing. The profile shows over 250,000 clones, approximately 86% of them singletons. Sequencing used PBMCs or T cells enriched from blood (not recorded which). These receptors originate from a woman aged 18-35 years who had recovered from COVID-19. CDR3s include the opening cysteine and the closing phenylalanine or tryptophan. Fields, in order: CDR3 DNA, CDR3 protein, J gene, clone size, D gene, V gene. A D gene is named only where the DNA matches it firmly. Clone sizes are given selectively: once, few, many, or a class where the clone is expanded.

cdr3_nt: TGCGCCAGCAGCCTCCGGTCCCTAGCGGGGAACACAGATACGCAGTATTTT
cdr3_aa: CASSLRSLAGNTDTQYF
j_call: TRBJ2-3
clone_size: .
d_call: TRBD2
v_call: TRBV4-1

cdr3_nt: TGCGCCAGCAGCCAAGGAAATACAGGGGGCGACTATGGCTACACCTTC
cdr3_aa: CASSQGNTGGDYGYTF
j_call: TRBJ1-2
clone_size: .
d_call: TRBD1
v_call: TRBV4-3

cdr3_nt: TGTGCCAGCAGCTCGGGACAGGTTGATGAGCAGTTCTTC
cdr3_aa: CASSSGQVDEQFF
j_call: TRBJ2-1
clone_size: .
d_call: TRBD1
v_call: TRBV11-2

cdr3_nt: TGTGCCAGCAGCCGGGACAGGGCGGAGTTGGGGGAGCTGTTTTTT
cdr3_aa: CASSRDRAELGELFF
j_call: TRBJ2-2
clone_size: .
d_call: TRBD1
v_call: TRBV5-5

cdr3_nt: TGTGCCAGCAGCTCCCTAGCGGGAGGGCCCTACAATGAGCAGTTCTTC
cdr3_aa: CASSSLAGGPYNEQFF
j_call: TRBJ2-1
clone_size: .
d_call: TRBD2
v_call: TRBV9

cdr3_nt: TGTGCCAGTTCGAGCCCCTACGGGGAAAAACTGTTTTTT
cdr3_aa: CASSSPYGEKLFF
j_call: TRBJ1-4
clone_size: .
d_call: .
v_call: TRBV19

cdr3_nt: TGTGCCAGCAGCACCTCACAGGGTGTCTATGGCTACACCTTC
cdr3_aa: CASSTSQGVYGYTF
j_call: TRBJ1-2
clone_size: few
d_call: .
v_call: TRBV28

cdr3_nt: TGTGCCAGCAGTTTATCCCCAAATCAGCCCCAGCATTTT
cdr3_aa: CASSLSPNQPQHF
j_call: TRBJ1-5
clone_size: .
d_call: .
v_call: TRBV28

cdr3_nt: TGTGCCAGCAGCTTAGGGCAGGGAGGCGAGCAGTACTTC
cdr3_aa: CASSLGQGGEQYF
j_call: TRBJ2-7
clone_size: once
d_call: .
v_call: TRBV7-6

cdr3_nt: TGTGCCAGCAGCGGGGGAGCCACAGATACGCAGTATTTT
cdr3_aa: CASSGGATDTQYF
j_call: TRBJ2-3
clone_size: .
d_call: .
v_call: TRBV9

cdr3_nt: TGTGCCAGCAGCGGACGGGACTACCAAAAAGAGACCCAGTACTTC
cdr3_aa: CASSGRDYQKETQYF
j_call: TRBJ2-5
clone_size: .
d_call: TRBD2
v_call: TRBV9

cdr3_nt: TGTGCCTGGACAACCCACAACCTCCGGACAGGGGGCATAATTAATCAGCCCCAGCATTTT
cdr3_aa: CAWTTHNLRTGGIINQPQHF
j_call: TRBJ1-5
clone_size: .
d_call: TRBD1
v_call: TRBV30

cdr3_nt: TGTGCCAGCAGCTTAAGGGGACTAGGGGATCAAGAGACCCAGTACTTC
cdr3_aa: CASSLRGLGDQETQYF
j_call: TRBJ2-5
clone_size: once
d_call: TRBD2
v_call: TRBV7-3

cdr3_nt: TGTGCCAGCAGAACGGACAGGGGGCAGAACGAGCAGTACTTC
cdr3_aa: CASRTDRGQNEQYF
j_call: TRBJ2-7
clone_size: .
d_call: TRBD1
v_call: TRBV28

cdr3_nt: TGTGCCAGCAGTTACCAAATGGACAGTGCTAATTCACCCCTCCACTTT
cdr3_aa: CASSYQMDSANSPLHF
j_call: TRBJ1-6
clone_size: .
d_call: .
v_call: TRBV6-2/TRBV6-3

cdr3_nt: TGCGCCAGCAGCCAAGCGGTAGCGGGAAGGTCCGGGGAGCTGTTTTTT
cdr3_aa: CASSQAVAGRSGELFF
j_call: TRBJ2-2
clone_size: .
d_call: TRBD2
v_call: TRBV4-3

cdr3_nt: TGTGCCAGCTCACGAGACTATAATTCACCCCTCCACTTT
cdr3_aa: CASSRDYNSPLHF
j_call: TRBJ1-6
clone_size: .
d_call: .
v_call: TRBV18